Included here is one T cell receptor (beta chain) sequence, with context. Its cognate antigen is unknown. This CDR3 has 16 amino acids. The germline gives CDR1 LGHNA, CDR2 YNFKEQ. The junction had 5 bases not matched to a gene; V was cut back by 1 base and J by 0 bases. The sample originates from a study of T-cell memory formation after mild COVID-19. TCRdb itself ran the 5' RACE reads through MiXCR, one entry per CDR3 protein. The sample holds roughly 350,000 distinct CDR3 sequences, roughly 15% seen once. Findings of the study overall: The study found contracting CD4+ clones mainly in CM and EM and contracting CD8+ clones in EMRA. Clones that contracted from day 15 to 85 had balanced CD4/CD8; later expanders were CD4+ biased.

This chain links TRBV4-2 with TRBJ2-7; 8 bases map to TRBD1. Input material: PBMCs or a T cell subset sorted from them (not recorded which). This clonotype was sampled from a young man who had mild COVID-19 (a few samples of this study predate the infection). Cell type and time point are not known. CDR3 DNA: TGTGCCAGCAGCCAAGTAAGAGACAGGGGCTCCTACGAGCAGTACTTC. Its translation: CASSQVRDRGSYEQYF.